The 17 T cell receptor beta chains presented below share a single source sample, sequenced in a study of shared clonotypes between healthy human individuals. The repertoire was sequenced with immunoSEQ multiplex PCR; TCRdb's copy has only in-frame clones and lacks some. The sample comprises approximately 2.4 million clones, approximately 95% of which are singletons, and around 0.13% rests with the top ten. The sample taken for sequencing was naive CD4+ T cells sorted from blood. Subset: CD45RA+ positively selected. The source of these receptors is a man aged 18 to 29 in good health.

The CDR3 is CASSDRVSTEAFF. DNA of the CDR3: TGTGCCAGCAGCGACAGGGTCAGCACTGAAGCTTTCTTT. This chain links TRBV7-9 with TRBJ1-1, with TRBD1 matching over 7 bases. The germline gives CDR1 SEHNR, CDR2 FQNEAQ (reference sequence). V lost 5 bases, J lost 4 bases, and 4 bases stayed unmatched. The CDR3 consists of 13 residues.

J is TRBJ1-1 and V is TRBV7-9; a possible D gene is TRBD1 (5 bases). CDR1 is SEHNR and CDR2 is FQNEAQ in the germline V gene (reference sequence). Trimming pared 4 bases from V and 5 bases from J, leaving 17 bases between. This CDR3 is 15 amino acids long. The CDR3 DNA follows: TGTGCCAGCAGCTACCTACGGGGGGGTTTTACTGAAGCTTTCTTT. Amino acid sequence: CASSYLRGGFTEAFF.

This chain uses TRBV2 with TRBJ2-3, with a tentative D call TRBD2 (5 bases). Between the trimmed V and J ends, which lost 1 base and 5 bases, there was a span of 10 bases. CDR1 is SNHLY and CDR2 is FYNNEI in the germline V gene. The CDR3 covers 14 residues. CDR3 in DNA: TGTGCCAGCAGTGAAGGGACTGCCATAGATACGCAGTATTTT. Protein product: CASSEGTAIDTQYF.

V is TRBV18 and J is TRBJ2-2, with D hard to call. The V end lost 3 bases, the J end lost 5 bases, and 10 bases lay between the germline ends. Germline V gene data show CDR1 as KGHSH and CDR2 as LQKENI. This CDR3 contains 14 residues. This chain's CDR3 is CASSPGISTGELFF. CDR3 coding DNA: TGTGCCAGCTCACCTGGGATCTCTACCGGGGAGCTGTTTTTT.

This clone showed up just once. The V and J genes are TRBV10-3 and TRBJ2-3; unclear D gene. Germline V gene lookup returns CDR1 ENHRY and CDR2 SYGVKD. This CDR3 has 14 amino acids. Trimming removed 3 bases from V and 3 bases from J, with 10 bases in between. This CDR3 is CAISEKDETDTQYF. The CDR3 nucleotides are TGTGCCATCAGTGAAAAGGACGAGACAGATACGCAGTATTTT.

The V call is TRBV27, the J call TRBJ2-3, with D possibly matching TRBD1 (5 bases). V was pared by 2 bases and J by 3 bases, with 12 bases between. This CDR3 comprises 15 residues. CDR1 and CDR2 from the germline V gene are MNHEY and SMNVEV (reference sequence). CDR3 DNA: TGTGCCAGCAGTTTAACCAGGGTGGGGACAGATACGCAGTATTTT. As protein: CASSLTRVGTDTQYF.

The chain couples TRBV4-3 to TRBJ2-1; 8 bases match TRBD2. After removal of 1 base from V and 3 bases from J, the junction contained 5 bases not matched to a gene. The V gene's germline CDR1 is LGHNA and CDR2 YSLEER. The CDR3 is made up of 16 amino acids. The CDR3 sequence: CASSQGKRGRYNEQFF. The CDR3 bases are TGCGCCAGCAGCCAAGGTAAGCGGGGGCGCTACAATGAGCAGTTCTTC.

The chain combines TRBV6-1 with TRBJ2-5; 8 nucleotides match TRBD1. Losses at the gene ends were 6 bases for V and 7 bases for J; bases not matched to a gene: 10. The germline CDR1 and CDR2 sequences are MNHNS and SASEGT. This CDR3 region has 14 residues. The CDR3 loop is CASSAAGGIGTQYF. In nucleotides, the CDR3 is TGTGCCAGCAGCGCGGCAGGGGGCATAGGGACCCAGTACTTC.

V and J are TRBV7-3 and TRBJ2-3; 7 bases agree with TRBD2. CDR1 and CDR2 from the germline V gene are SGHTA and FQGTGA. The CDR3 is 14 amino acids. The V gene end was trimmed by 1 base and the J gene end by 4 bases; junction bases not matched to a gene: 2. The CDR3 is CASSLRGRADTQYF. CDR3 DNA sequence: TGTGCCAGCAGCTTAAGAGGGAGGGCAGATACGCAGTATTTT.

This clone is a singleton in its sample. This chain joins TRBV5-6 and TRBJ1-1; D call uncertain. Germline CDR1 and CDR2: SGHDT and YYEEEE. The CDR3 is 17 amino acids. V gave up 0 bases and J gave up 2 bases, with 17 bases separating them. The CDR3 DNA is TGTGCCAGCAGCTTGGAGGGATGGGGAACAAAAAACACTGAAGCTTTCTTT. This translates into CASSLEGWGTKNTEAFF.

The chain has TRBV6-1 and TRBJ1-5; 10 positions match TRBD1. The CDR3 runs 15 residues. The germline gives CDR1 MNHNS, CDR2 SASEGT. With V trimmed by 6 bases and J by 2 bases, 4 bases remained unmatched. CDR3 sequence reads: CASRGDRGGNQPQHF. The DNA of the CDR3 is TGTGCCAGCAGGGGGGACAGGGGAGGCAATCAGCCCCAGCATTTT.

J is TRBJ2-7 and V is TRBV5-4, with D perhaps assigned TRBD1 or TRBD2 (5 bases each). The CDR3 covers 16 residues. V lost 3 bases to trimming and J lost 1 base, with 17 bases between them. Germline V gene sequence: CDR1 SGHNT, CDR2 YYREEE (reference sequence). The CDR3, as DNA: TGTGCCAGCAGCTCGGCCGGGACCTCCGGATCCTACGAGCAGTACTTC. Translation: CASSSAGTSGSYEQYF.

V is TRBV11-2 and J is TRBJ2-7; 9 bases are shared with TRBD2. The J segment lost 6 bases and the V segment lost 1 base, leaving 7 bases of the junction unmatched. Germline values: CDR1 SGHAT, CDR2 FQNNGV. This CDR3 has 15 residues. In DNA, the CDR3 is TGTGCCAGCAGCTTAGGTGCTAGCGGGGTTTCCGAGCAGTACTTC. Translated, it gives CASSLGASGVSEQYF. Using reference TRBV11-2 and TRBJ2-7 for the parts outside the CDR3, the full variable domain is EAGVAQSPRYKIIEKRQSVAFWCNPISGHATLYWYQQILGQGPKLLIQFQNNGVVDDSQLPKDRFSAERLKGVDSTLKIQPAKLEDSAVYLCASSLGASGVSEQYFGPGTRLTVT.

Remarks on this clone: Additional DNA sequences in this sample encode the identical CDR3. The chain couples TRBV7-9 to TRBJ2-7, with 9 bases identical to TRBD1. Germline V gene sequence: CDR1 SEHNR, CDR2 FQNEAQ (reference sequence). J lost 2 bases, V lost 1 base, and 0 bases had no gene match. This CDR3 is 14 amino acids long. The CDR3 nucleotides read TGTGCCAGCAGCTTAGGGACAGGGGCCTACGAGCAGTACTTC. Amino acids: CASSLGTGAYEQYF.

In its sample, this clone was seen once. This chain uses TRBV7-8 with TRBJ2-3; no clear D. CDR1 is SGHVS, CDR2 FQNEAQ, per germline. The CDR3 sequence is 14 residues long. V lost 4 bases and J 3 bases, leaving 11 bases between the germline ends. This CDR3 is CASSSLMNTDTQYF. The CDR3 coding sequence is TGTGCCAGCAGCTCCCTTATGAATACAGATACGCAGTATTTT.

As for this clone: Other DNA sequences within the sample encode an identical CDR3. This chain links TRBV20-1 with TRBJ2-7; D is undetermined. Germline values: CDR1 DFQATT, CDR2 SNEGSKA (reference sequence). Trimming left V 0 bases short and J 7 bases short, with 7 bases between. The CDR3 is 11 residues long. In DNA, the CDR3 is TGCAGTGCTAGAGATCTCGGGGAGCAGTACTTC. This sequence encodes CSARDLGEQYF.

CDR3 nucleotides: TGCGCCAGCAGCTTGGGGCAGGGGGTATATAGTGAAGCTTTCTTT. Translated: CASSLGQGVYSEAFF. This chain links TRBV5-1 with TRBJ1-1; 7 nucleotides line up with TRBD1. Germline V gene lookup returns CDR1 SGHRS and CDR2 YFSETQ. V was pared by 0 bases and J by 7 bases, with 9 bases of the junction left unmatched. This CDR3 is built from 15 residues.